The 8 T cell receptor beta chains reported below all come from one sample, sequenced in a study of CD8+CD57+ T cells in acquired aplastic anemia (dated by TCRdb to between 2017 and 2018). Sequencing relied on an Illumina HiSeq 2000. Genomic DNA served as template for TCR beta VDJ combination and CDR3 sequence profiling. TCRdb took the public reads, trimmed them with fastp at Q25, ran MiXCR for clone calling and kept in-frame beta chains. Identical CDR3 proteins give one entry, which carries the most common genes and DNA. The sample profile shows 65,000 to 85,000 distinct CDR3 sequences; around 50% of them were found once. The top ten clonotypes cover about 8.5% of the sample. The specimen sequenced was sorted CD4+, CD8+, or CD8+CD57+ T cells (not recorded which) from PBMCs. All receptors derive from a human donor in good health, serving as a control.

V is TRBV19 and J is TRBJ2-7, with D perhaps TRBD2 (6 bases). V was shortened by 6 bases and J by 3 bases, with 18 bases between the two germline ends. Germline V gives CDR1 LNHDA, CDR2 SQIVND (reference sequence). This CDR3 is built from 15 residues. CDR3 DNA sequence: TGTGCCAGTAGACCTACCGGGACTGCCTTCTACGAGCAGTACTTC. This translates into CASRPTGTAFYEQYF.

This clonotype was observed a handful of times. For the CDR3, the DNA is TGTGCCAGCAGCTTAGGAATGGGGTACGAGCAGTACTTC. Translation: CASSLGMGYEQYF. The V call is TRBV7-8, the J call TRBJ2-7; D gene uncertain. Germline V lookup: CDR1 SGHVS, CDR2 FQNEAQ. V shed 1 base and J shed 4 bases, with 8 bases lying between them. The CDR3 has 13 amino acids.

The genes are TRBV19 and TRBJ1-1, with a weak D call TRBD1 (5 bases). V lost 5 bases and J lost 8, with 15 bases in between. There are 13 residues in the CDR3. CDR1 and CDR2 from the germline V gene are LNHDA and SQIVND (reference sequence). The CDR3 loop reads CASSRPGGGEAFF. Written as DNA, the CDR3 is TGTGCCAGTAGTCGGCCGGGGGGGGGAGAAGCTTTCTTT.

This clonotype has at least ten counts. The chain recombines TRBV30 with TRBJ2-1, with no clear D. The CDR3 is made up of 13 amino acids. Deletions cut 2 bases from V and 6 bases from J, with 11 bases between. CDR1 and CDR2 (germline): GTSNPN, SVGIG (reference sequence). The CDR3 sequence: CAWSLLHSNEQFF. DNA for the CDR3: TGTGCCTGGAGTCTCCTGCATAGCAATGAGCAGTTCTTC.

The CDR3 region has the DNA TGTGCCAGCACCCGAACTAGCGCATACAATGAGCAGTTCTTC. It specifies CASTRTSAYNEQFF. The rearrangement uses TRBV9 and TRBJ2-1, with TRBD2 identical over 7 bases. CDR1 is SGDLS and CDR2 is YYNGEE in the germline V gene. Trimming removed 6 bases from V and 4 bases from J; junction bases left unmatched: 7. The CDR3 loop spans 14 amino acids.

This sequence joins TRBV7-2 and TRBJ2-2; no reliable D call. The CDR3 length is 11 residues. In germline, CDR1 is SGHTA, CDR2 FQGNSA. V dropped 7 bases and J dropped 4 bases, with 4 bases sitting between them. CDR3 sequence reads: CASNGTGELFF. Here the CDR3 DNA reads TGTGCCAGCAATGGCACCGGGGAGCTGTTTTTT. The whole variable domain, filled in from reference TRBV7-2 and TRBJ2-2, reads GAGVSQSPSNKVTEKGKDVELRCDPISGHTALYWYRQSLGQGLEFLIYFQGNSAPDKSGLPSDRFSAERTGGSVSTLTIQRTQQEDSAVYLCASNGTGELFFGEGSRLTVL.

This chain joins TRBV10-2 and TRBJ2-7; TRBD2 is a possible D gene (6 bases). V lost 3 bases, J lost 0 bases, and 9 bases lay in between. The V gene's germline CDR1 is WSHSY and CDR2 SAAADI. The CDR3 sequence is 14 residues long. The CDR3 DNA reads as TGCGCCAGCAGTGATTCAGCGGGCTCCTACGAGCAGTACTTC. It is translated as CASSDSAGSYEQYF.

This clonotype turned up a few times. The V and J genes are TRBV2 and TRBJ1-5; 7 nucleotides agree with TRBD1. After removal of 3 bases from V and 6 bases from J, the junction contained 8 bases not matched to a gene. CDR1 and CDR2 from the germline V gene are SNHLY and FYNNEI. The CDR3 is made up of 15 amino acids. Here the CDR3 reads CASSDGQDGSQPQHF. The CDR3 DNA reads TGTGCCAGCAGTGATGGACAGGACGGAAGTCAGCCCCAGCATTTT.